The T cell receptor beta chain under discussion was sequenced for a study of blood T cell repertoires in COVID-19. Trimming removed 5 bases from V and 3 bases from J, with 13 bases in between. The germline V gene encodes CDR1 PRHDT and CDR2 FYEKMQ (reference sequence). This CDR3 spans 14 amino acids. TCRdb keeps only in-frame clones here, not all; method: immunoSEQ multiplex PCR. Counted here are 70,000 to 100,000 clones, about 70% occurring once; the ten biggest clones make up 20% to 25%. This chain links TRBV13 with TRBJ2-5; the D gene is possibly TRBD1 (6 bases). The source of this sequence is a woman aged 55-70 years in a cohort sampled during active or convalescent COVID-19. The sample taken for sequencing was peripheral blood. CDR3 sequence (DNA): TGTGCCAGCAGCCCCTGGACAGAAAAAGAGACCCAGTACTTC. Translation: CASSPWTEKETQYF.